These 24 T cell receptor beta chains originate from one sample sequenced in a study of T cells in Graves' hyperthyroidism and ophthalmopathy. TCR beta CDR3 region amplification was performed from RNA transcripts. First-round RT-PCR of the TCR CDR3 relied on the HTBI primer set. TCRdb ran MiXCR on the multiplex PCR reads and lists one entry per CDR3 protein. Counted here are about 360,000 distinct CDR3 sequences, around a quarter occurring once; the ten biggest clones make up roughly 70%. The sequenced sample was blood. The receptors were sampled from a man aged 45-65 years with Graves' hyperthyroidism.

The gene calls are TRBV29-1 and TRBJ2-3; 9 bases align to TRBD2. The junction had 4 bases not matched to a gene; V was cut back by 4 bases and J by 5 bases. The CDR3 length is 13 residues. Germline V gene sequence: CDR1 SQVTM, CDR2 ANQGSEA. CDR3 bases: TGCAGCGTTGGGGATAGCGGGAGAGATACGCAGTATTTT. It codes for CSVGDSGRDTQYF.

This clonotype was picked up a small number of times. This chain links TRBV20-1 with TRBJ1-1; TRBD1 agrees at 7 bases. V gave up 3 bases and J gave up 4 bases; unmatched junction bases: 5. The CDR3 is 13 amino acids. Per germline, CDR1 DFQATT and CDR2 SNEGSKA (reference sequence). CDR3 in DNA: TGCAGTGCTAGGCAGGGGGGGACCACTGAAGCTTTCTTT. Translation gives CSARQGGTTEAFF.

This clonotype was seen repeatedly, ten times or more. Relative to the germline gene, one junction end is altered; a read error may explain this. The chain uses TRBV3-1 and TRBJ2-1; the D is unclear. This CDR3 region has 14 residues. Germline CDR1 is LGHDT and CDR2 is YNNKEL (reference sequence). The CDR3 DNA reads TGTGCCACCAGCTGGGTGGTGGCCTACAATGAGCAGTTCTTC. This gives the protein CATSWVVAYNEQFF.

In its sample, this clonotype was seen a few times. The J gene is TRBJ2-2, the V gene TRBV2, with a possible D match to TRBD2 (6 bases). Germline V gene sequence: CDR1 SNHLY, CDR2 FYNNEI. Trimming stripped 6 bases from V and 6 bases from J, with 14 bases between. There are 14 residues in the CDR3. CDR3 amino acids: CASRGLTSAGELFF. The CDR3 DNA is TGTGCCAGCAGGGGACTCACCTCGGCCGGGGAGCTGTTTTTT.

This clonotype was detected ten times or more. The genes are TRBV3-1 and TRBJ2-1, with D possibly being TRBD1 (5 bases). The V end lost 0 bases, the J end lost 11 bases, and 11 bases lay between the germline ends. Germline V CDR1 and CDR2: LGHDT, YNNKEL (reference sequence). The CDR3 runs to 13 residues. CDR3 bases: TGTGCCAGCAGCCAAGATGTAGGACATAAGCAGTTCTTC. Its protein is CASSQDVGHKQFF.

The gene calls are TRBV7-6 and TRBJ2-5; 10 bases map to TRBD2. Germline loops: CDR1 SGHVS, CDR2 FNYEAQ. V lost 3 bases, J lost 8 bases, and 6 bases stayed unmatched. The CDR3 totals 14 residues. The CDR3 DNA sequence: TGTGCCAGCAGCTTGAAGCGGGAGGGAGATACCCAGTACTTC. Translation: CASSLKREGDTQYF. The full variable domain, in which reference TRBV7-6 and TRBJ2-5 provide the parts outside the CDR3, is GAGVSQSPRYKVTKRGQDVALRCDPISGHVSLYWYRQALGQGPEFLTYFNYEAQQDKSGLPNDRFSAERPEGSISTLTIQRTEQRDSAMYRCASSLKREGDTQYFGPGTRLLVL.

This clonotype was observed at least ten times. The genes are TRBV7-2 and TRBJ2-3; 7 nucleotides align to TRBD2. Looked up from germline, CDR1 is SGHTA and CDR2 is FQGNSA. The CDR3 is made up of 16 amino acids. The junction had 7 bases not matched to a gene; V was cut back by 1 base and J by 3 bases. CDR3 amino acids: CASSLDQGLSTDTQYF. Written as DNA, the CDR3 is TGTGCCAGCAGCTTAGACCAGGGACTATCTACAGATACGCAGTATTTT. Full variable domain (missing parts from reference TRBV7-2 and TRBJ2-3): GAGVSQSPSNKVTEKGKDVELRCDPISGHTALYWYRQSLGQGLEFLIYFQGNSAPDKSGLPSDRFSAERTGGSVSTLTIQRTQQEDSAVYLCASSLDQGLSTDTQYFGPGTRLTVL.

The sample holds a few counts of this clonotype. The chain employs TRBV27 and TRBJ1-2; a weak D match, TRBD1 (6 bases). The CDR3 contains 13 residues. Per the germline V gene, CDR1 is MNHEY and CDR2 is SMNVEV (reference sequence). With 8 bases removed from V and 6 bases from J, the gap between germline ends came to 16 bases. This CDR3 is CASAGGQTNGYTF. The DNA of the CDR3 is TGTGCCAGCGCCGGGGGCCAGACGAATGGCTACACCTTC.

Worth noting for this clonotype: This clone may be a read error of a much larger clone one base away. This chain connects TRBV5-1 to TRBJ2-3, with TRBD2 matching over 9 bases. There are 14 residues in the CDR3. The V gene end was trimmed by 3 bases and the J gene end by 8 bases; junction bases not matched to a gene: 7. Looked up from germline, CDR1 is SGHRS and CDR2 is YFSETQ. The CDR3 DNA reads as TGCGCCAGCAGCTGGACTAGCGCTGAAGGTACGCAGTATTTT. The encoded protein is CASSWTSAEGTQYF. Variable domain in full (rest from reference TRBV5-1 and TRBJ2-3): KAGVTQTPRYLIKTRGQQVTLSCSPISGHRSVSWYQQTPGQGLQFLFEYFSETQRNKGNFPGRFSGRQFSNSRSEMNVSTLELGDSALYLCASSWTSAEGTQYFGPGTRLTVL.

This clonotype was counted at least ten times. The V gene is TRBV7-3, the J gene TRBJ2-1, with 12 bases identical to TRBD2. The CDR3 is 16 residues long. With 6 bases clipped from V and 4 bases from J, the junction kept 7 bases outside the gene matches. Germline V gene data show CDR1 as SGHTA and CDR2 as FQGTGA. The CDR3 coding sequence is TGTGCCAGCAGTCTACTCGGGACTAGCGGGTACAATGAGCAGTTCTTC. Translating gives CASSLLGTSGYNEQFF.

The chain has TRBV3-1 and TRBJ2-5; 9 bases align to TRBD1. J was trimmed by 5 bases and V by 10 bases; bases with no gene match: 11. This CDR3 has 14 amino acids. The germline gives CDR1 LGHDT, CDR2 YNNKEL (reference sequence). The CDR3, as DNA: TGTGCCACGGACCGAACAGGGGGCCGGGAGACCCAGTACTTC. Translated, it gives CATDRTGGRETQYF.

The J gene is TRBJ2-7, the V gene TRBV6-2 or TRBV6-3; 7 bases fit TRBD1. The CDR3 extends over 14 amino acids. Trimming cost V 2 bases and J 3 bases; bases outside gene matches: 4. In germline, CDR1 is MNHEY, CDR2 SVGEGT. The CDR3 bases are TGTGCCAGCAGTTACGGACAGGCCAACTACGAGCAGTACTTC. Amino acid sequence: CASSYGQANYEQYF.

The V call is TRBV11-2, the J call TRBJ1-4; D uncertain. This CDR3 is built from 16 residues. The V gene's germline CDR1 is SGHAT and CDR2 FQNNGV. V gave up 3 bases and J gave up 4 bases, with 15 bases separating them. The CDR3 DNA reads as TGTGCCAGCAGCTTCGGGATTGGATTATTTAATGAAAAACTGTTTTTT. It is translated as CASSFGIGLFNEKLFF.

This clonotype was seen at least ten times. V and J are TRBV11-2 and TRBJ2-3; 8 nucleotides line up with TRBD1. Germline values: CDR1 SGHAT, CDR2 FQNNGV. The CDR3 spans 15 residues. Trimming cost V 3 bases and J 4 bases; bases outside gene matches: 6. The CDR3 region is CASSLRTGLSDTQYF. The CDR3 DNA reads TGTGCCAGCAGCTTGAGGACAGGGTTGTCAGATACGCAGTATTTT. Full variable domain (rest looked up from reference TRBV11-2 and TRBJ2-3): EAGVAQSPRYKIIEKRQSVAFWCNPISGHATLYWYQQILGQGPKLLIQFQNNGVVDDSQLPKDRFSAERLKGVDSTLKIQPAKLEDSAVYLCASSLRTGLSDTQYFGPGTRLTVL.

The chain has TRBV10-2 and TRBJ2-5; 7 bases fit TRBD1. The junction had 6 bases not matched to a gene; V was cut back by 4 bases and J by 1 base. Looked up from germline, CDR1 is WSHSY and CDR2 is SAAADI. CDR3 size: 15 residues. The CDR3 is CASSGGQVRQETQYF. The CDR3 DNA reads as TGCGCCAGCAGTGGCGGACAGGTCCGCCAAGAGACCCAGTACTTC.

This chain joins TRBV7-9 and TRBJ2-7; the D gene is possibly TRBD1 (6 bases). Trimming shortened V by 4 bases and J by 6 bases, and 16 bases separated the two germline ends. Germline V CDR1 and CDR2: SEHNR, FQNEAQ (reference sequence). This CDR3 has 14 amino acids. CDR3 nucleotide sequence: TGTGCCAGCAGCTCGGGCCCAGGGGTGGGCGAGCAGTACTTC. Translated, it gives CASSSGPGVGEQYF. Complete variable domain (other parts from reference TRBV7-9 and TRBJ2-7): DTGVSQNPRHKITKRGQNVTFRCDPISEHNRLYWYRQTLGQGPEFLTYFQNEAQLEKSRLLSDRFSAERPKGSFSTLEIQRTEQGDSAMYLCASSSGPGVGEQYFGPGTRLTVT.

J is TRBJ2-1 and V is TRBV19, with 13 bases matching TRBD2. The CDR3 extends over 17 amino acids. CDR1 is LNHDA and CDR2 is SQIVND in the germline V gene (reference sequence). The V and J ends lost 5 bases and 5 bases, in that order; junction bases with no gene match: 9. The CDR3 DNA reads as TGTGCCAGTAGTCCCCAAGGACTAGCGGGGGTGAACAATGAGCAGTTCTTC. It specifies CASSPQGLAGVNNEQFF.

This clonotype was counted only a few times. The rearrangement uses TRBV9 and TRBJ2-3, with D uncertain. Germline CDR1 SGDLS, CDR2 YYNGEE. The CDR3 is 14 amino acids. V shed 4 bases and J shed 7 bases, with 16 bases lying between them. The CDR3 protein is CASSLVDPPNTQYF. CDR3 coding DNA: TGTGCCAGCAGCCTAGTCGATCCGCCAAATACGCAGTATTTT.

This sequence joins TRBV2 and TRBJ2-7; tentatively, D is TRBD1 or TRBD2 (7 bases each). Germline V gene data show CDR1 as SNHLY and CDR2 as FYNNEI. The V end was cut by 9 bases, the J end by 0 bases, with 12 bases between. This CDR3 region has 13 residues. As DNA, the CDR3 is TGTGCCAGGGGGGGGGACAGCTCCTACGAGCAGTACTTC. Its translation: CARGGDSSYEQYF. The whole variable domain, filled in from reference TRBV2 and TRBJ2-7, reads EPEVTQTPSHQVTQMGQEVILRCVPISNHLYFYWYRQILGQKVEFLVSFYNNEISEKSEIFDDQFSVERPDGSNFTLKIRSTKLEDSAMYFCARGGDSSYEQYFGPGTRLTVT.

This clonotype was counted ten times or more. The chain combines TRBV24-1 with TRBJ2-3; 15 bases line up with TRBD2. Losses at the gene ends were 1 base for V and 0 bases for J; bases not matched to a gene: 7. CDR3 size: 20 residues. Germline values: CDR1 KGHDR, CDR2 SFDVKD. As DNA, the CDR3 is TGTGCCACCAGTGATTTCGCGGGACTAGCGGGAGGCCTTAGCACAGATACGCAGTATTTT. Encoded protein: CATSDFAGLAGGLSTDTQYF.

In its sample, this clonotype was seen a few times. V and J are TRBV5-1 and TRBJ1-1; the D gene is possibly TRBD1 (6 bases). The length of the CDR3 is 14 residues. V was cut by 4 bases and J by 5 bases, with 15 bases left in between. Germline V gene lookup returns CDR1 SGHRS and CDR2 YFSETQ. The CDR3: CASSVAGAWTEAFF. The CDR3 nucleotides are TGCGCCAGCAGCGTCGCAGGGGCTTGGACTGAAGCTTTCTTT.

The genes are TRBV6-4 and TRBJ1-2, with 8 bases aligning to TRBD1. CDR3 length: 14 residues. With 6 bases clipped from V and 1 base from J, the junction kept 4 bases outside the gene matches. CDR1 is MRHNA and CDR2 is SNTAGT in the germline V gene. The CDR3 spells CASRTGGDNYGYTF. The DNA of the CDR3 is TGTGCCAGCAGAACAGGGGGGGATAACTATGGCTACACCTTC.

This clonotype was recorded at least ten times. The rearrangement uses TRBV12-3 or TRBV12-4 and TRBJ1-1, with unresolved D. V shed 5 bases and J shed 5 bases, with 27 bases lying between them. This CDR3 comprises 18 residues. The CDR3 loop reads CASSRRFRGPRMGTEAFF. The CDR3 DNA reads as TGTGCCAGCAGTCGCCGTTTCCGGGGTCCGCGGATGGGTACTGAAGCTTTCTTT.

V and J are TRBV7-9 and TRBJ1-1, with 10 bases aligning to TRBD1. Germline V gene data show CDR1 as SEHNR and CDR2 as FQNEAQ (reference sequence). J was trimmed by 0 bases and V by 5 bases; bases with no gene match: 6. The CDR3 spans 16 residues. The CDR3 sequence: CASSPGTGELNTEAFF. The DNA of the CDR3 is TGTGCCAGCAGCCCAGGGACAGGGGAGTTGAACACTGAAGCTTTCTTT.